Listed here are 12 T cell receptor beta chains from one sample, sequenced in a study of T cells in Graves' hyperthyroidism and ophthalmopathy. Amplification of TCR beta CDR3 regions was performed using RNA transcripts as template. Using the HTBI primer set, a first-round RT-PCR was run on the TCR CDR3. Each CDR3 protein is one row after TCRdb ran MiXCR on the multiplex PCR reads. This sample has roughly 180,000 distinct CDR3 sequences, with roughly 9.4% found just once. Material: blood. Source of these receptors: a woman aged 18-35 years with Graves' hyperthyroidism that later progressed to Graves' ophthalmopathy.

This clonotype has at least ten counts. CDR3 in amino acids: CASSTGTWNEQFF. CDR3 in DNA: TGTGCCAGCAGCACCGGGACCTGGAATGAGCAGTTCTTC. This chain links TRBV12-3 or TRBV12-4 with TRBJ2-1, with D perhaps matching TRBD1 or TRBD2 (5 bases each). Trimming pared 6 bases from V and 7 bases from J, leaving 13 bases between. The CDR3 sequence is 13 residues long.

Ten or more counts support this clonotype. J is TRBJ2-3 and V is TRBV11-2; D may be TRBD2 (5 bases). The CDR3 loop spans 14 amino acids. V dropped 1 base and J dropped 4 bases, with 9 bases sitting between them. In germline, CDR1 is SGHAT, CDR2 FQNNGV. CDR3 loop: CASSLAGMADTQYF. CDR3 coding DNA: TGTGCCAGCAGCTTAGCGGGAATGGCAGATACGCAGTATTTT.

The sample holds many counts of this clonotype. The CDR3 loop is CASSDTGTRVFGGELFF. Here the CDR3 DNA reads TGTGCCAGCAGTGATACCGGGACTAGGGTGTTCGGCGGGGAGCTGTTTTTT. The chain couples TRBV6-1 to TRBJ2-2, with TRBD2 matching 8 bases. The germline CDR1 and CDR2 sequences are MNHNS and SASEGT. The CDR3 extends over 17 amino acids. After removal of 3 bases from V and 7 bases from J, the junction contained 13 bases not matched to a gene.

This clonotype was recorded many times. CDR3 protein: CASSLSTNYGYTF. CDR3 bases: TGTGCCAGCAGTTTAAGCACCAACTATGGCTACACCTTC. V is TRBV6-1 and J is TRBJ1-2, with D uncertain. CDR3 length: 13 amino acids. V was cut by 5 bases and J by 2 bases, with 9 bases left in between. Germline V CDR1 and CDR2: MNHNS, SASEGT.

This clonotype was seen at least ten times. The chain uses TRBV24-1 and TRBJ1-5; D unclear. Germline values: CDR1 KGHDR, CDR2 SFDVKD. The CDR3 spans 15 residues. V was clipped by 4 bases and J by 7 bases, with 16 bases between them. CDR3 in amino acids: CATSDPGVKGQPQHF. The CDR3 DNA sequence: TGTGCCACCAGTGACCCGGGCGTCAAGGGCCAGCCCCAGCATTTT.

The table lists this clonotype with a few counts. The V call is TRBV3-1, the J call TRBJ2-4; D may be TRBD1 or TRBD2 (5 bases each). V lost 3 bases and J 9 bases, leaving 18 bases between the germline ends. The CDR3 length is 15 residues. Germline loops: CDR1 LGHDT, CDR2 YNNKEL (reference sequence). CDR3: CASSHSGTLQIIQYF. DNA for the CDR3: TGTGCCAGCAGCCACTCCGGGACCCTACAAATCATTCAGTACTTC.

This rearrangement joins TRBV5-1 to TRBJ1-2, with D unclear. The ends were cut back, 4 bases at V and 6 bases at J, with 13 bases in the middle. The CDR3 sequence is 13 residues long. Germline V gene sequence: CDR1 SGHRS, CDR2 YFSETQ. CDR3 bases: TGCGCCAGCAGCCCCAGATTGTCGCATGGCTACACCTTC. It encodes CASSPRLSHGYTF.

The sample holds many counts of this clonotype. This chain uses TRBV15 with TRBJ2-1; D call uncertain. Germline values: CDR1 LNHNV, CDR2 YYDKDF (reference sequence). The CDR3 has 18 amino acids. The V gene lost 0 bases and the J gene lost 1 base, with 16 bases spanning the gap. The CDR3: CATSRDLTAWGSYNEQFF. The CDR3 region has the DNA TGTGCCACCAGCAGAGATTTAACAGCCTGGGGATCCTACAATGAGCAGTTCTTC.

This clonotype was counted at least ten times. The rearrangement links TRBV10-3 to TRBJ2-1, with D possibly matching TRBD1 (5 bases). V lost 4 bases and J lost 2, with 12 bases in between. CDR3 length: 15 residues. Germline CDR1 ENHRY, CDR2 SYGVKD. The DNA of the CDR3 is TGTGCCATCAGTGTGGGTACAGGAACCTACAATGAGCAGTTCTTC. Encoded protein: CAISVGTGTYNEQFF.

This chain uses TRBV27 with TRBJ1-1; TRBD1 might be the D (5 bases). Germline values: CDR1 MNHEY, CDR2 SMNVEV (reference sequence). Trimming stripped 8 bases from V and 3 bases from J, with 13 bases between. This CDR3 is 13 amino acids long. The CDR3 is CASAPWGHTEAFF. As DNA, the CDR3 is TGTGCCAGCGCCCCATGGGGACACACTGAAGCTTTCTTT.

The chain uses TRBV4-1 and TRBJ1-5, with D unclear. CDR1 and CDR2 (germline): MGHRA, YSYEKL. This CDR3 is built from 16 residues. V shed 0 bases and J shed 0 bases, with 9 bases lying between them. The CDR3 reads CASSQEWHNSNQPQHF. CDR3 bases: TGCGCCAGCAGCCAAGAGTGGCACAATAGCAATCAGCCCCAGCATTTT.

The table lists this clonotype with many counts. This chain links TRBV15 with TRBJ2-1; unclear D gene. The CDR3 totals 16 residues. V shed 1 base and J shed 3 bases, with 13 bases lying between them. CDR1 and CDR2 from the germline V gene are LNHNV and YYDKDF (reference sequence). The CDR3 sequence is CATSRASGSIYNEQFF. The CDR3 region has the DNA TGTGCCACCAGCAGAGCCTCCGGGTCCATCTACAATGAGCAGTTCTTC.